These 22 T cell receptor beta chains came from one sample sequenced in a study of T cells in Graves' hyperthyroidism and ophthalmopathy. Using RNA transcripts as the source, TCR beta CDR3 regions were amplified. HTBI primers were employed in a first-round RT-PCR of the TCR CDR3. From the multiplex PCR reads, TCRdb called clonotypes with MiXCR, one entry per CDR3 protein. The repertoire has 560,000 or so distinct CDR3 sequences, about 20% of them found once; the top ten carry about 50%. The sample was blood. These receptors were taken from a man aged 40-49 years with Graves' ophthalmopathy.

This clonotype turned up a few times. The chain joins TRBV6-1 to TRBJ2-7, with TRBD1 as a possible D gene (6 bases). The CDR3 covers 14 residues. Germline V gene lookup returns CDR1 MNHNS and CDR2 SASEGT. The V gene lost 5 bases and the J gene lost 3 bases, with 14 bases spanning the gap. The CDR3 DNA sequence: TGTGCCAGCAGTCAGGGGTTAAATATCTACGAGCAGTACTTC. Translated: CASSQGLNIYEQYF.

The chain joins TRBV6-4 to TRBJ1-2; TRBD1 is a possible D gene (6 bases). The CDR3 sequence is 14 residues long. Per the germline V gene, CDR1 is MRHNA and CDR2 is SNTAGT. The germline V and J ends were trimmed by 0 bases and 4 bases, with 9 bases remaining between them. CDR3 amino acids: CASSDSIGGYGYTF. The CDR3, as DNA: TGTGCCAGCAGTGACTCGATAGGGGGCTATGGCTACACCTTC.

This chain links TRBV18 with TRBJ1-5; no clear D. Germline CDR1 and CDR2: KGHSH and LQKENI. The CDR3 runs to 13 residues. V was pared by 8 bases and J by 7 bases, with 15 bases between. This chain's CDR3 is CASSTWGEQPQHF. The CDR3 coding sequence is TGTGCCAGCAGCACCTGGGGTGAGCAGCCCCAGCATTTT.

Note on this clonotype: This may come from a read error, since a much larger clone is one base off. The final CDR3 position lacks the conserved phenylalanine or tryptophan, pointing to a likely read error. The chain links TRBV24-1 to TRBJ2-1; the match to TRBD2 covers 11 bases. The length of the CDR3 is 16 residues. Per the germline V gene, CDR1 is KGHDR and CDR2 is SFDVKD. Losses at the gene ends were 0 bases for V and 6 bases for J; bases not matched to a gene: 3. The CDR3 coding sequence is TGTGCCACCAGTGATTTGCTGGGGACTAGCGGCAATGAGCAGTTCTCC. Amino acid sequence: CATSDLLGTSGNEQFS.

This clonotype was found once. The chain recombines TRBV6-7 with TRBJ2-3; D not resolved. Being an ORF, TRBV6-7 has a function that is uncertain. This CDR3 has 15 amino acids. The germline V and J ends were trimmed by 0 bases and 8 bases, with 15 bases remaining between them. In DNA, the CDR3 is TGTGCCAGCAGTTACTCGATCCCCGGTTTAGGTACGCAGTATTTT. Its protein product is CASSYSIPGLGTQYF.

The V gene is TRBV6-1, the J gene TRBJ1-6; D is perhaps TRBD1 (6 bases). The germline V gene encodes CDR1 MNHNS and CDR2 SASEGT. V shed 3 bases and J shed 10 bases, with 13 bases lying between them. The CDR3 has 14 residues. CDR3 DNA sequence: TGTGCCAGCAGTGAGGTTCCAGGGGAATCACCCCTCCACTTT. It codes for CASSEVPGESPLHF.

On this clonotype: Just one base apart from a much larger clone, this may be a read error. The rearrangement uses TRBV11-2 and TRBJ2-3; TRBD1 agrees at 8 bases. This CDR3 contains 13 residues. Germline assignment: CDR1 SGHAT and CDR2 FQNNGV. The V gene end was trimmed by 6 bases and the J gene end by 12 bases; junction bases not matched to a gene: 11. DNA for the CDR3: TGTGCCAGCAGATCCACATTGGACAGGGTTCAGTATTTT. Translating it yields CASRSTLDRVQYF. The full variable domain, in which reference TRBV11-2 and TRBJ2-3 provide the parts outside the CDR3, is EAGVAQSPRYKIIEKRQSVAFWCNPISGHATLYWYQQILGQGPKLLIQFQNNGVVDDSQLPKDRFSAERLKGVDSTLKIQPAKLEDSAVYLCASRSTLDRVQYFGPGTRLTVL.

On this clonotype itself: Mismatch with germline at one junction end may stem from a read error. The CDR3, as DNA: TGTGCCAGCAGTGTTAATTCACCCCCCCACTTT. Translating it yields CASSVNSPPHF. The rearrangement links TRBV2 to TRBJ1-6; D gene uncertain. The CDR3 is 11 amino acids. Germline V lookup: CDR1 SNHLY, CDR2 FYNNEI.

Points on this clonotype: With a much larger clone just one base away, this may be a read error. This rearrangement joins TRBV27 to TRBJ2-3, with D uncertain. The CDR3 has 14 amino acids. Germline CDR1 is MNHEY and CDR2 is SMNVEV (reference sequence). Here the CDR3 DNA reads TGTGTCAGCAGTTCACGGGCATGGGTCGATACGCAGTATTTT. Translating gives CVSSSRAWVDTQYF.

This clonotype was seen ten or more times. The rearrangement uses TRBV6-2 or TRBV6-3 and TRBJ2-1, with D maybe TRBD1 (7 bases). CDR1 and CDR2 (germline): MNHEY, SVGEGT. Trimming took 4 bases from V and 4 from J, leaving 23 bases between them. The length of the CDR3 is 18 residues. This CDR3 is CASSFPHLRDSKYNEQFF. CDR3 nucleotide sequence: TGTGCCAGCAGTTTCCCTCACCTGCGGGACAGTAAATACAATGAGCAGTTCTTC.

Ten or more counts support this clonotype. The V gene is TRBV11-3, the J gene TRBJ2-3, with D unclear. Germline V gene lookup returns CDR1 SGHNT and CDR2 YENEEA. The CDR3 length is 13 residues. The germline V and J ends were trimmed by 3 bases and 6 bases, with 10 bases remaining between them. CDR3 residues: CASSFRMGDTQYF. The DNA of the CDR3 is TGTGCCAGCAGCTTCAGAATGGGGGATACGCAGTATTTT. Full variable domain (outside the CDR3, taken from reference TRBV11-3 and TRBJ2-3): EAGVVQSPRYKIIEKKQPVAFWCNPISGHNTLYWYLQNLGQGPELLIRYENEEAVDDSQLPKDRFSAERLKGVDSTLKIQPAELGDSAVYLCASSFRMGDTQYFGPGTRLTVL.

Remarks on this clonotype: A much larger clone lies one base from this, so it may be a read error. Since the CDR3 does not end with the conserved phenylalanine or tryptophan, this likely comes from a read error. This chain links TRBV7-3 with TRBJ2-3; 7 positions agree with TRBD1. V was pared by 6 bases and J by 0 bases, with 6 bases of the junction left unmatched. The CDR3 runs 15 residues. CDR1 is SGHTA, CDR2 FQGTGA, per germline. This chain's CDR3 is CASRSTGFSTDTQYL. The CDR3 DNA is TGTGCCAGCAGATCGACAGGGTTTAGCACAGATACGCAGTATCTT.

This chain joins TRBV5-1 and TRBJ1-6, with 11 nucleotides matching TRBD1. V lost 4 bases, J lost 8 bases, and 5 bases stayed unmatched. Germline CDR1 and CDR2: SGHRS and YFSETQ. This CDR3 comprises 15 residues. This CDR3 reads CASSLGTGGYSPLHF. CDR3 DNA: TGCGCCAGCAGCCTCGGGACAGGGGGTTATTCACCCCTCCACTTT.

This clonotype occurred a few times. The chain is built from TRBV6-2 or TRBV6-3 and TRBJ2-7; TRBD1 or TRBD2 may be the D gene (5 bases each). The CDR3 sequence is 15 residues long. Germline-derived CDR1 and CDR2 are MNHEY and SVGEGT. V lost 5 bases and J 5 bases, leaving 19 bases between the germline ends. The CDR3 is CASSRFRDGLDEQYF. As DNA, the CDR3 is TGTGCCAGCAGTCGATTCCGGGACGGCCTGGACGAGCAGTACTTC.

V is TRBV9 and J is TRBJ2-2; D may be TRBD1 or TRBD2 (5 bases each). There are 15 residues in the CDR3. Per germline, CDR1 SGDLS and CDR2 YYNGEE. Deletions cut 3 bases from V and 5 bases from J, with 14 bases between. The CDR3 coding sequence is TGTGCCAGCAGCGGGGGACCCCGAGGGACCGGGGAGCTGTTTTTT. Its protein is CASSGGPRGTGELFF.

A remark on this clonotype: This may stem from a read error, because a much larger clone lies one nucleotide away. The chain is built from TRBV6-2 or TRBV6-3 and TRBJ2-1; possible D gene TRBD2, 6 bases. The length of the CDR3 is 16 residues. Trimming removed 6 bases from V and 4 bases from J, with 19 bases in between. The germline CDR1 and CDR2 sequences are MNHEY and SVGEGT. The CDR3 DNA follows: TGTGCCAGCAGACTAGCCCTAGACATTATTTACAATGAGCAGTTCTTC. Amino acid sequence: CASRLALDIIYNEQFF.

This clonotype showed up many times. This chain joins TRBV6-2 or TRBV6-3 and TRBJ2-7; 7 positions agree with TRBD2. Germline V gives CDR1 MNHEY, CDR2 SVGEGT. The CDR3 spans 15 residues. V lost 2 bases and J lost 3; bases outside the gene matches: 7. The CDR3 DNA is TGTGCCAGCAGTTACAAAGGCGGGAGCAGCTACGAGCAGTACTTC. Protein sequence: CASSYKGGSSYEQYF.

This clonotype was seen only a few times. V gene TRBV10-3 combines with J gene TRBJ2-3, with 8 bases lining up with TRBD1. Trimming took 3 bases from V and 7 from J; bases not matched to a gene: 3. Germline V gene data show CDR1 as ENHRY and CDR2 as SYGVKD. The CDR3 runs 13 residues. The CDR3: CAISERTGNTQYF. CDR3 nucleotide sequence: TGTGCCATCAGTGAACGGACAGGGAATACGCAGTATTTT.

In this sample, this clonotype turned up a few times. This sequence joins TRBV30 and TRBJ2-3, with 10 bases identical to TRBD2. V trimming: 7 bases; J trimming: 5 bases; junction bases outside the gene matches: 9. The CDR3 is 14 residues long. Germline V lookup: CDR1 GTSNPN, CDR2 SVGIG (reference sequence). The CDR3 reads CASELAGSQDTQYF. DNA for the CDR3: TGTGCCTCCGAACTAGCGGGAAGTCAAGATACGCAGTATTTT.

In its sample, this clonotype was seen a few times. DNA for the CDR3: TGTGCCAGCAGTTACTATGTGCTAGGGGGTTACAATGAGCAGTTCTTC. Its translation is CASSYYVLGGYNEQFF. V and J are TRBV28 and TRBJ2-1; TRBD1 might be the D (6 bases). V lost 4 bases and J 4 bases, leaving 17 bases between the germline ends. In germline, CDR1 is MDHEN, CDR2 SYDVKM. This CDR3 has 16 residues.

This chain uses TRBV28 with TRBJ2-1; possibly TRBD1 for D (6 bases). Germline V gene lookup returns CDR1 MDHEN and CDR2 SYDVKM. CDR3 length: 19 residues. V shed 5 bases and J shed 1 base, with 24 bases lying between them. The CDR3 loop reads CASSPGHIQGRGSYNEQFF. CDR3 nucleotide sequence: TGTGCCAGCAGTCCAGGTCATATACAGGGACGAGGGTCCTACAATGAGCAGTTCTTC.

V gene TRBV5-4 combines with J gene TRBJ2-1, with a weak D call TRBD2 (6 bases). The CDR3 extends over 14 amino acids. Trimming removed 3 bases at V and 6 bases at J, with 13 bases between. The V gene's germline CDR1 is SGHNT and CDR2 YYREEE (reference sequence). Here the CDR3 reads CASSSAGRTNEQFF. The CDR3 region has the DNA TGTGCCAGCAGCTCGGCGGGACGGACCAATGAGCAGTTCTTC.